This entry concerns a single TCR beta chain. The antigen it recognizes is unknown. No base-level quality is on record; no much larger clone is a single base apart. From a lookup of the germline V gene, CDR1 and CDR2 are SQVTM and ANQGSEA. From cysteine to phenylalanine, the CDR3 is 15 amino acids long. The DNA shown is the 45-base CDR3, in frame from base 1. V is shortened by 6 bases, J by 3 bases, and the region joining them spans 17 bases. The sample is drawn from a study of T cell responses to AZD1222 COVID-19 vaccine (dated by TCRdb to about 2021). As for the study more broadly: TCR sequencing was performed for roughly 250 trial participants, of whom some 200 were given two doses of AZD1222 and approximately 25 were given two doses of MenACWY control vaccine. Trial participants were enrolled into age subgroups of 18-55, 56-69 and 70-plus years, which contained roughly 140, 27 and 60 TCR-sequenced participants, respectively.

This sample's time point label indicates: about 28 days (+/-7) after the second vaccine dose. AZD1222 recipients given second doses at about 4 weeks or at about 12 weeks were pooled, since spike-specific TCR depth and breadth were not found to differ between the two schedules. The vaccinee samples were drawn from two UK trials, COV001 and COV002, one of which was a single-blind randomized controlled phase 2/3 trial testing AZD1222 (ChAdOx1 nCoV-19) in healthy adults. For TCRbeta chain sequencing, PBMC samples from trial participants were taken at day 0 and at day 28 after the second dose. The CDR3 regions of human TCRbeta chains were analyzed by immunosequencing. Concerning the study's data processing: TCRs in the repertoires were compared against a reference library of SARS-CoV-2-specific TCRs that had been generated with the MIRA antigen-specificity platform. Breadth meant the fraction of unique TCRs that were SARS-CoV-2-associated, whereas depth meant the fraction of total T cells that were SARS-CoV-2-associated. Using the MIRA data, every spike-specific TCR was mapped to the spike region that the TCR reacted to and assigned to either a CD4 or a CD8 class. Log10-transformed breadth and depth values were compared by one-way ANOVA with Sidak's multiple comparisons tests. Drawn from immuneACCESS, this table holds only the in-frame rearrangements with V and J called that TCRdb kept. Clones are partly lost; checked studies trace under half to an unresolved V gene and leave the rest unexplained. V and J calls and clone size are copied from that table; D and trimming were computed from the DNA. The sample table holds about 110,000 clones, of which roughly 85% were seen once. About 5% of the sample belongs to the ten largest clones.

Findings and caveats that apply to the study as a whole: Only 5 to 7 AZD1222 recipients were SARS-CoV-2 seropositive at baseline, limiting conclusions about previously exposed vaccinees. A significant rise in spike-specific TCR breadth and depth was observed after two AZD1222 doses relative to day 0 and relative to MenACWY recipients. In the small 56-69-year group, the increase in depth fell short of significance, most likely because of low power. Most participants were white British and females outnumbered males, and the authors suggested that clonal diversity may have been underestimated. Reportedly, close to half of the unique spike-specific TCRs recognized epitopes lying outside the regions that are mutated in the B.1.351 and B.1.1.7 variants. Because no samples from the day 14 peak response were available, repertoires could be characterized only after the peak T cell response. CD4 TCRs associated with the vaccine covered the entire spike protein, and the dominant responses were in regions 160-218 and 743-854.

This receptor was taken from an adult who received the AZD1222 COVID-19 vaccine. The sample consisted of peripheral blood, taken 28 days after the second AZD1222 dose. The chain joins TRBV29-1 to TRBJ2-2; no D gene can be assigned with confidence. The CDR3: CSVISDPTHTGELFF. The nucleotide sequence is TGCAGCGTCATCTCGGATCCAACCCACACCGGGGAGCTGTTTTTT.